This TCR beta chain derives from a study of T cell repertoires in cytomegalovirus infection. The sample holds many counts of this clonotype. Its specificity is unknown. TCRdb fed the reads into MiXCR, producing one record per CDR3 protein. The sample shows over 100,000 distinct CDR3 sequences, around 9.1% of them seen only once. This TCR was sampled from a human donor in good health (CMV status not recorded). Some clones in this sample may be carry-over from other donors' samples. Sequencing input: PBMCs, sequenced either directly or after in vitro stimulation (not recorded which).

For the CDR3, the DNA is TGTGCCAGCAGTTTGACAGGGTCCACCGGGGAGCTGTTTTTT. Protein product: CASSLTGSTGELFF. This chain connects TRBV6-1 to TRBJ2-2; 7 nucleotides match TRBD1. CDR1 and CDR2 from the germline V gene are MNHNS and SASEGT. V was pared by 5 bases and J by 4 bases, with 4 bases of the junction left unmatched. The CDR3 is made up of 14 amino acids.